This TCR beta chain is from a study of persistence of HIV-infected CD4 T cells. Overall study: Donors were ART-treated; their CMV- and Gag-responding CD4+ T cells were isolated.

Germline V lookup: CDR1 SGHVS, CDR2 FNYEAQ. The CDR3 covers 11 residues. Trimming removed 1 base at V and 5 bases at J, with 2 bases between. With respect to this clone: As yet, its antigen is unknown.

Overlapping HIV-1 Gag 15-mer peptides at roughly 1 ug per peptide per mL were used. CD40L-negative CD69-negative CD45RO-high memory CD4+ T cells were sorted as populations depleted of antigen-responding cells. PBMCs were depleted of CD8+ T cells before stimulation. This was the immunoSEQ version 4 assay in survey mode. Genomic DNA was diluted to roughly 10 ng/uL, up to 1 ug per sample. TCRdb keeps only in-frame clones here, not all; method: immunoSEQ multiplex PCR. The table includes over 30,000 clones, around 83% detected once. The chain combines TRBV7-6 with TRBJ2-5; D is unclear. The TCR sequence derives from an adult with HIV. The donor label of this sample is uncertain. Sequencing was performed on cultured CD4+ T cells from PBMCs, taken from a patient who received antiretroviral therapy. The CDR3 region has the DNA TGTGCCAGCAGCTTAGTGGAGACCCAGTACTTC. This translates into CASSLVETQYF.